The clone carrying this T cell receptor beta chain has a handful of counts. Its specificity is not known. This sample was included in a study of glioma-infiltrating T cells after dendritic cell vaccination. Overall study: Dendritic cell vaccine was injected intradermally three times, biweekly. General study points: Longer survival after dendritic cell vaccination followed higher pretreatment TIL content.

The method was immunoSEQ multiplex PCR; TCRdb's version includes in-frame clones alone and lacks a portion of them. The sample has tens of thousands of clones, just under 85% seen once. As to time point: after dendritic cell vaccination, including at tumor progression/relapse. Material: blood, obtained after dendritic cell vaccination. This TCR derives from a human donor with glioblastoma.

CDR3 region: CSVYGTGDNEQFF. In DNA, the CDR3 is TGCAGCGTCTATGGGACAGGGGACAATGAGCAGTTCTTC. V and J are TRBV29-1 and TRBJ2-1; TRBD1 matches at 10 bases. CDR1 and CDR2 (germline): SQVTM, ANQGSEA. V lost 6 bases and J lost 5; bases outside the gene matches: 4. There are 13 residues in the CDR3.